The 27 T cell receptor beta chains presented below share a single source sample, sequenced in a study of cytomegalovirus exposure and HLA in healthy donors. Libraries were prepared by immunoSEQ multiplex PCR; TCRdb keeps only in-frame clonotypes and omits some of them. The data show about 130,000 clones, with about 90% seen just once and less than 8% held by the top ten. Specimen: PBMCs. The source of these receptors is a woman aged 30 to 39 in good health and CMV-seropositive.

This clone was found once. The chain has TRBV28 and TRBJ1-5; 11 positions agree with TRBD1. CDR3 length equals 16 residues. With 1 base clipped from V and 4 bases from J, the junction kept 3 bases outside the gene matches. CDR1 is MDHEN and CDR2 is SYDVKM in the germline V gene. The CDR3 loop is CASSLFGQGANQPQHF. CDR3 nucleotide sequence: TGTGCCAGCAGTTTATTCGGACAGGGGGCGAATCAGCCCCAGCATTTT.

This clone was counted a single time. The V gene is TRBV28, the J gene TRBJ1-3; D ambiguous. Germline V gene lookup returns CDR1 MDHEN and CDR2 SYDVKM. V shed 7 bases and J shed 0 bases, with 22 bases lying between them. The CDR3 runs to 18 residues. CDR3 nucleotide sequence: TGTGCCAGCAAAAATTTCTCCTTGAGGCGGTCCTCTGGAAACACCATATATTTT. Translating gives CASKNFSLRRSSGNTIYF.

A single count supports this clone. The CDR3 sequence: CASGYRVSAGGELFF. CDR3 coding DNA: TGTGCCAGCGGCTACAGGGTTTCGGCTGGCGGGGAGCTGTTTTTT. V is TRBV6-1 and J is TRBJ2-2; a weak D match, TRBD1 (6 bases). From germline, CDR1 is MNHNS and CDR2 SASEGT. CDR3 length: 15 amino acids. The germline V and J ends were trimmed by 8 bases and 7 bases, with 20 bases remaining between them.

The chain links TRBV5-1 to TRBJ1-1, with D tentatively TRBD1 (6 bases). The CDR3 has 16 residues. The V gene lost 5 bases and the J gene lost 1 base, with 18 bases spanning the gap. CDR1 and CDR2 from the germline V gene are SGHRS and YFSETQ. The CDR3 DNA sequence: TGCGCCAGCAGACGTGACAGGCTTATCTCGAACACTGAAGCTTTCTTT. This gives the protein CASRRDRLISNTEAFF.

V gene TRBV7-7 combines with J gene TRBJ2-1, with TRBD2 matching over 12 bases. This CDR3 has 15 amino acids. V was pared by 4 bases and J by 15 bases, with 13 bases of the junction left unmatched. Germline values: CDR1 SSHAT, CDR2 FNYEAQ (reference sequence). The CDR3 sequence is CASSSSSGRADSGFF. CDR3 coding DNA: TGTGCCAGCAGCTCATCTAGCGGGAGGGCTGATTCGGGGTTCTTC. Drawing the rest from reference TRBV7-7 and TRBJ2-1, the complete variable domain is GAGVSQSPRYKVTKRGQDVTLRCDPISSHATLYWYQQALGQGPEFLTYFNYEAQPDKSGLPSDRFSAERPEGSISTLTIQRTEQRDSAMYRCASSSSSGRADSGFFGPGTRLTVL.

This chain's CDR3 is CASRQDRGTEAFF. The CDR3 DNA sequence: TGTGCCAGCAGACAGGACAGGGGCACTGAAGCTTTCTTT. J is TRBJ1-1 and V is TRBV7-8; 9 bases fit TRBD1. Per germline, CDR1 SGHVS and CDR2 FQNEAQ. This CDR3 region has 13 residues. Trimming removed 6 bases from V and 4 bases from J; junction bases left unmatched: 3.

In nucleotides, the CDR3 is TGTGCCAGCAGTTACTCTACAGGGGGCGGTTCACCCCTCCACTTT. Amino acids: CASSYSTGGGSPLHF. The chain recombines TRBV6-5 with TRBJ1-6; 9 bases map to TRBD1. Germline lookup yields CDR1 MNHEY and CDR2 SVGAGI. After removal of 0 bases from V and 9 bases from J, the junction contained 3 bases not matched to a gene. CDR3 length: 15 amino acids.

V is TRBV5-4 and J is TRBJ2-3; 14 nucleotides line up with TRBD2. After removal of 5 bases from V and 2 bases from J, the junction contained 4 bases not matched to a gene. There are 16 residues in the CDR3. Germline CDR1 reads SGHNT; CDR2 reads YYREEE (reference sequence). The CDR3 reads CASRKGLAGDTDTQYF. CDR3 sequence (DNA): TGTGCCAGCAGGAAGGGACTAGCGGGGGACACAGATACGCAGTATTTT.

The sample holds many counts of this clone. This chain joins TRBV7-2 and TRBJ2-1, with 9 bases fitting TRBD2. This CDR3 comprises 15 residues. CDR1 is SGHTA and CDR2 is FQGNSA in the germline V gene. Trimming took 6 bases from V and 15 from J; bases not matched to a gene: 18. This CDR3 is CASSAALGGGGALFF. The DNA for the CDR3 is TGTGCCAGCAGTGCAGCTCTGGGTGGCGGGGGGGCCCTGTTCTTC.

The rearrangement links TRBV6-6 to TRBJ2-7; TRBD1 agrees at 11 bases. The junction had 10 bases not matched to a gene; V was cut back by 6 bases and J by 6 bases. This CDR3 spans 15 amino acids. The germline V gene has CDR1 MNHNY and CDR2 SVGAGI (reference sequence). The CDR3 spells CASSRGGGQGVEQYF. CDR3 sequence (DNA): TGTGCCAGCAGCCGGGGCGGGGGACAGGGGGTCGAGCAGTACTTC.

This rearrangement joins TRBV5-1 to TRBJ1-4, with TRBD1 identical over 9 bases. With V trimmed by 5 bases and J by 8 bases, 7 bases remained unmatched. The CDR3 consists of 14 residues. Germline values: CDR1 SGHRS, CDR2 YFSETQ. CDR3 nucleotides: TGCGCCAGCAGAGAGGGGACAGGGAGCGAAAAACTGTTTTTT. Its protein is CASREGTGSEKLFF.

V is TRBV4-1 and J is TRBJ2-2; 10 nucleotides line up with TRBD1. The germline V gene encodes CDR1 MGHRA and CDR2 YSYEKL. V gave up 3 bases and J gave up 4 bases; unmatched junction bases: 2. The CDR3 is 15 amino acids. CDR3: CASSHGQGVTGELFF. Written as DNA, the CDR3 is TGCGCCAGCAGCCACGGACAGGGGGTCACCGGGGAGCTGTTTTTT.

A single count supports this clone. V gene TRBV5-1 combines with J gene TRBJ2-3, with D perhaps TRBD1 (5 bases). Trimming shortened V by 1 base and J by 4 bases, and 13 bases separated the two germline ends. This CDR3 contains 15 residues. Germline CDR1 and CDR2: SGHRS and YFSETQ. CDR3 DNA: TGCGCCAGCAGCTTGAAGGGGCTGAGGCCAGATACGCAGTATTTT. It encodes CASSLKGLRPDTQYF.

The V and J genes are TRBV11-3 and TRBJ2-7; 7 nucleotides line up with TRBD2. J gave up 0 bases and V 0 bases, and 5 bases lay outside the gene matches. The CDR3 totals 16 residues. Germline values: CDR1 SGHNT, CDR2 YENEEA. Here the CDR3 DNA reads TGTGCCAGCAGCTTAGACGGGACTAAAAGCTCCTACGAGCAGTACTTC. It translates to CASSLDGTKSSYEQYF.

Here the CDR3 DNA reads TGTGCCAGCAGCTCTTCACTAGCGAAGTACAATGAGCAGTTCTTC. Translation gives CASSSSLAKYNEQFF. V gene TRBV11-2 combines with J gene TRBJ2-1; 7 nucleotides align to TRBD2. Germline-derived CDR1 and CDR2 are SGHAT and FQNNGV. The length of the CDR3 is 15 residues. Trimming removed 4 bases from V and 4 bases from J; junction bases left unmatched: 7.

The CDR3 DNA follows: TGTGCCAGCAGTTACTGGGAGAGCAACACCGGGGAGCTGTTTTTT. It specifies CASSYWESNTGELFF. The rearrangement links TRBV6-5 to TRBJ2-2, with D maybe TRBD2 (5 bases). V was cut by 1 base and J by 2 bases, with 8 bases left in between. There are 15 residues in the CDR3. CDR1 is MNHEY and CDR2 is SVGAGI in the germline V gene.

The chain links TRBV27 to TRBJ2-2, with D tentatively TRBD2 (5 bases). The CDR3 totals 14 residues. The V end lost 3 bases, the J end lost 4 bases, and 9 bases lay between the germline ends. Germline-derived CDR1 and CDR2 are MNHEY and SMNVEV (reference sequence). The CDR3: CASSFSGVTGELFF. In nucleotides, the CDR3 is TGTGCCAGCAGTTTCAGCGGAGTCACCGGGGAGCTGTTTTTT.

The V gene is TRBV10-3, the J gene TRBJ2-1; TRBD2 matches 8 bases. CDR3 size: 19 residues. Germline V gene data show CDR1 as ENHRY and CDR2 as SYGVKD. V lost 5 bases to trimming and J lost 4 bases; unmatched junction nucleotides: 19. The DNA of the CDR3 is TGTGCCATCAGTCCAACCTCCCTTATTAGCGGGAAGGCTTACAATGAGCAGTTCTTC. This gives the protein CAISPTSLISGKAYNEQFF.

The chain carries TRBV7-2 and TRBJ2-1, with TRBD2 matching 7 bases. CDR1 and CDR2 (germline): SGHTA, FQGNSA. J lost 4 bases, V lost 4 bases, and 4 bases had no gene match. This CDR3 comprises 14 residues. This CDR3 reads CASSYSSGYNEQFF. In nucleotides, the CDR3 is TGTGCCAGCAGCTACTCTAGCGGATACAATGAGCAGTTCTTC. Full variable domain (missing parts from reference TRBV7-2 and TRBJ2-1): GAGVSQSPSNKVTEKGKDVELRCDPISGHTALYWYRQSLGQGLEFLIYFQGNSAPDKSGLPSDRFSAERTGGSVSTLTIQRTQQEDSAVYLCASSYSSGYNEQFFGPGTRLTVL.

Note on this clone: At the DNA level, this CDR3 is encoded by other sequences in the same sample as well. V and J are TRBV5-1 and TRBJ2-2; a weak D match, TRBD2 (5 bases). V shed 0 bases and J shed 1 base, with 10 bases lying between them. The CDR3 is made up of 16 amino acids. From germline, CDR1 is SGHRS and CDR2 YFSETQ. CDR3 sequence (DNA): TGCGCCAGCAGCTTGGGGCTAGCAGGGAACACCGGGGAGCTGTTTTTT. This translates into CASSLGLAGNTGELFF. The entire variable domain, with the rest obtained from reference TRBV5-1 and TRBJ2-2, is as follows: KAGVTQTPRYLIKTRGQQVTLSCSPISGHRSVSWYQQTPGQGLQFLFEYFSETQRNKGNFPGRFSGRQFSNSRSEMNVSTLELGDSALYLCASSLGLAGNTGELFFGEGSRLTVL.

The V gene is TRBV5-4, the J gene TRBJ2-7, with D tentatively TRBD1 (7 bases). Looked up from germline, CDR1 is SGHNT and CDR2 is YYREEE (reference sequence). V lost 2 bases to trimming and J lost 6 bases, with 15 bases between them. CDR3 length: 14 amino acids. Here the CDR3 reads CASSLRGRRGEQYF. CDR3 sequence (DNA): TGTGCCAGCAGCTTAAGGGGGCGGAGGGGCGAGCAGTACTTC.

Many counts were recorded for this clone. This sequence joins TRBV2 and TRBJ1-1, with D possibly being TRBD1 (5 bases). From germline, CDR1 is SNHLY and CDR2 FYNNEI. This CDR3 has 14 amino acids. Deletions cut 5 bases from V and 1 base from J, with 11 bases between. The chain's CDR3 is CASSTRRENTEAFF. The CDR3 bases are TGTGCCAGCAGTACTCGCAGGGAGAACACTGAAGCTTTCTTT.

The chain joins TRBV1 to TRBJ1-5. TRBV1 is a listed pseudogene. The CDR3 extends over 14 amino acids. CDR3 sequence: CTSSQDKGDQPQHF. The CDR3 DNA sequence: TGCACCAGCAGCCAAGATAAGGGAGATCAGCCCCAGCATTTT.

This chain links TRBV25-1 with TRBJ2-1, with 9 positions matching TRBD2. Germline lookup yields CDR1 MGHDK and CDR2 SYGVNS. V gave up 1 base and J gave up 6 bases; unmatched junction bases: 13. This CDR3 region has 18 residues. For the CDR3, the DNA is TGTGCCAGCAGTGAATTGTCAAAGGGGGCTAGCGGGACCAATGAGCAGTTCTTC. As protein: CASSELSKGASGTNEQFF. Full variable domain (rest looked up from reference TRBV25-1 and TRBJ2-1): EADIYQTPRYLVIGTGKKITLECSQTMGHDKMYWYQQDPGMELHLIHYSYGVNSTEKGDLSSESTVSRIRTEHFPLTLESARPSHTSQYLCASSELSKGASGTNEQFFGPGTRLTVL.

The chain joins TRBV5-1 to TRBJ1-6; D may be TRBD1 (6 bases). Germline V gene lookup returns CDR1 SGHRS and CDR2 YFSETQ. The CDR3 runs 16 residues. Trimming removed 4 bases at V and 6 bases at J, with 17 bases between. Here the CDR3 reads CASSHGLGASNSPLHF. CDR3 coding DNA: TGCGCCAGCAGCCACGGATTGGGGGCTTCTAATTCACCCCTCCACTTT.

V is TRBV10-1 and J is TRBJ2-1; 9 bases align to TRBD1. Germline CDR1 WNHNN, CDR2 SYGVQD (reference sequence). The CDR3 runs to 15 residues. The V gene end was trimmed by 8 bases and the J gene end by 0 bases; junction bases not matched to a gene: 5. CDR3: CASSVTGGSYNEQFF. The CDR3 coding sequence is TGCGCCAGCTCCGTGACAGGGGGCTCCTACAATGAGCAGTTCTTC.

This sequence joins TRBV6-6 and TRBJ2-1; tentative D call: TRBD2 (5 bases). Germline V CDR1 and CDR2: MNHNY, SVGAGI (reference sequence). The CDR3 length is 14 residues. V lost 0 bases, J lost 3 bases, and 6 bases lay in between. For the CDR3, the DNA is TGTGCCAGCAGTTACTCGAGGGTCTACAATGAGCAGTTCTTC. It specifies CASSYSRVYNEQFF.